The rows below give T cell receptor beta chains drawn from one sample of a study of shared clonotypes between healthy human individuals. Measured with immunoSEQ multiplex PCR; TCRdb has only the in-frame clones, and not every one. Of 2 million to 2.5 million clones listed, over 85% are singletons. The sequenced material came from naive CD4+ T cells from PBMCs. These receptors all stem from a man aged 18 to 35 in good health. Some clones in this sample may be carry-over from other donors' samples. Each CDR3 is given with its conserved first and last residue. D genes are given only for firm matches. Clone sizes are given selectively: once, few, many, or a class where the clone is expanded.

J: TRBJ2-5; D: TRBD1; V: TRBV5-1; size: few; DNA: TGCGCCAGCAGCCCGACAGGGAAGGAGACCCAGTACTTC; CDR3: CASSPTGKETQYF
J: TRBJ1-3; D: .; V: TRBV18; size: .; DNA: TGTGCCAGCTCATCCCTACAAGTCTCTGGAAACACCATATATTTT; CDR3: CASSSLQVSGNTIYF
J: TRBJ2-1; D: .; V: TRBV9; size: once; DNA: TGTGCCAGCAGCGTAGATAGGGTTTACAGCTCCTACAATGAGCAGTTCTTC; CDR3: CASSVDRVYSSYNEQFF
J: TRBJ2-5; D: .; V: TRBV9; size: .; DNA: TGTGCCAGCAGCGTAGGTCCTCTAGGACAAGAGACCCAGTACTTC; CDR3: CASSVGPLGQETQYF
J: TRBJ2-5; D: .; V: TRBV30; size: .; DNA: TGTGCCTGGAGTCTCGGGGACCTTCAAGAGACCCAGTACTTC; CDR3: CAWSLGDLQETQYF
J: TRBJ1-1; D: TRBD1; V: TRBV7-3; size: .; DNA: TGTGCCAGCAGTCAACGACAGGGGACTGAAGCTTTCTTT; CDR3: CASSQRQGTEAFF
J: TRBJ1-5; D: TRBD1; V: TRBV5-1; size: .; DNA: TGCGCCAGCAGCCTGGAGGGGGCGAGCAATCAGCCCCAGCATTTT; CDR3: CASSLEGASNQPQHF
J: TRBJ2-7; D: .; V: TRBV6-1; size: .; DNA: TGTGCCAGCAGTGATCAGCGGATTTCCTACGAGCAGTACTTC; CDR3: CASSDQRISYEQYF
J: TRBJ2-2; D: TRBD1; V: TRBV5-1; size: .; DNA: TGCGCCAGCAGCTTGGCCATACAGGGGACCGGGGAGCTGTTTTTT; CDR3: CASSLAIQGTGELFF
J: TRBJ2-1; D: TRBD2; V: TRBV6-5; size: .; DNA: TGTGCCAGCAGGACTAGCGGGAACAATGAGCAGTTCTTC; CDR3: CASRTSGNNEQFF
J: TRBJ2-7; D: .; V: TRBV7-2; size: .; DNA: TGTGCCAGCAGCTTAGAGGGAAGGGGTTACTACGAGCAGTACTTC; CDR3: CASSLEGRGYYEQYF
J: TRBJ2-2; D: TRBD1; V: TRBV18; size: .; DNA: TGTGCCAGCTCACCTCCTCGGACAGGGGCCGGGGAGCTGTTTTTT; CDR3: CASSPPRTGAGELFF
J: TRBJ1-4; D: .; V: TRBV30; size: .; DNA: TGTGCCTGGAGTCAAAAGACAGAGACGACATTT; CDR3: CAWSQKTETTF
J: TRBJ1-2; D: .; V: TRBV19; size: .; DNA: TGTGCCAGTAGTATCGCTCTCGGTCAATTCTATGGCTACACCTTC; CDR3: CASSIALGQFYGYTF
J: TRBJ2-1; D: TRBD2; V: TRBV5-1; size: .; DNA: TGCGCCAGCAGCTCACCCGAACTAGCGGGAGAGGCGAATGAGCAGTTCTTC; CDR3: CASSSPELAGEANEQFF
J: TRBJ2-1; D: .; V: TRBV5-1; size: .; DNA: TGCGCCAGCAGCCCCACGGCCGGGCCGCTGATCCACAATGAGCAGTTCTTC; CDR3: CASSPTAGPLIHNEQFF
J: TRBJ1-4; D: TRBD1; V: TRBV5-1; size: .; DNA: TGCGCCAGCAGAGGACAGGGGCCTAATGAAAAACTGTTTTTT; CDR3: CASRGQGPNEKLFF
J: TRBJ2-6; D: .; V: TRBV4-1; size: .; DNA: TGCGCCAGCAGCCAAGCCCCCGCTGGGGCCAACGTCCTGACTTTC; CDR3: CASSQAPAGANVLTF
J: TRBJ1-5; D: TRBD1; V: TRBV5-1; size: .; DNA: TGCGCCAGCAGCTCAGGGGGACAGCAAAATCAGCCCCAGCATTTT; CDR3: CASSSGGQQNQPQHF
J: TRBJ2-3; D: TRBD1; V: TRBV15; size: .; DNA: TGTGCCACCAGCAGAAGACAGGGCTCCCCCTCAGATACGCAGTATTTT; CDR3: CATSRRQGSPSDTQYF
J: TRBJ2-5; D: .; V: TRBV23-1; size: .; DNA: TGCGCCCGGAGGATGGAGACCCAGTACTTC; CDR3: CARRMETQYF
J: TRBJ2-1; D: .; V: TRBV7-3; size: .; DNA: TGTGCCAGCAGCTTAGCGGGACAAGGGGATGAGCAGTTCTTC; CDR3: CASSLAGQGDEQFF
J: TRBJ2-3; D: .; V: TRBV7-8; size: .; DNA: TGTGCCAGCAGCCGGAGCGGAACTAGCACAGATACGCAGTATTTT; CDR3: CASSRSGTSTDTQYF
J: TRBJ1-4; D: TRBD1; V: TRBV2; size: .; DNA: TGTGCCAGCAGCTCCTCCGGGACAGAGAATGAAAAACTGTTTTTT; CDR3: CASSSSGTENEKLFF
J: TRBJ2-1; D: .; V: TRBV14; size: once; DNA: TGTGCCAGCAGCCAACACCACAATGAGCAGTTCTTC; CDR3: CASSQHHNEQFF
J: TRBJ1-5; D: .; V: TRBV28; size: .; DNA: TGTGCCAGCAGTTTAGGAGGGGGTAGCAATCAGCCCCAGCATTTT; CDR3: CASSLGGGSNQPQHF
J: TRBJ2-1; D: .; V: TRBV2; size: once; DNA: TGTGCCAGCAGTGGGGGCCGGGGTAAGTCCTTCTCCTACAATGAGCAGTTCTTC; CDR3: CASSGGRGKSFSYNEQFF
J: TRBJ2-1; D: .; V: TRBV28; size: .; DNA: TGTGCCAGCAGCCTGACTAGCAATGAGCAGTTCTTC; CDR3: CASSLTSNEQFF
J: TRBJ2-5; D: TRBD1; V: TRBV28; size: .; DNA: TGTGCCAGCAGTTCCCAGGGGGCCGGGCAAGAGACCCAGTACTTC; CDR3: CASSSQGAGQETQYF
J: TRBJ1-2; D: .; V: TRBV9; size: .; DNA: TGTGCCAGCAGCGTAGATGAGGTAGCTAACTATGGCTACACCTTC; CDR3: CASSVDEVANYGYTF
J: TRBJ2-2; D: .; V: TRBV7-9; size: .; DNA: TGTGCCAGCAGCAAGTACCAGGGGACCGGGGAGCTGTTTTTT; CDR3: CASSKYQGTGELFF
J: TRBJ2-1; D: TRBD2; V: TRBV11-3; size: .; DNA: TGTGCCAGCAGCCTAGGACTAGCGGGAGTTGAGCAGTTCTTC; CDR3: CASSLGLAGVEQFF
J: TRBJ2-2; D: .; V: TRBV7-9; size: .; DNA: TGTGCCAGCAGCTTTGCAGGAGACACCGGGGAGCTGTTTTTT; CDR3: CASSFAGDTGELFF
J: TRBJ2-1; D: .; V: TRBV7-2; size: .; DNA: TGTGCCAGCAGCTTAGATAGAGTAGGGTACAATGAGCAGTTCTTC; CDR3: CASSLDRVGYNEQFF
J: TRBJ2-1; D: TRBD2; V: TRBV5-1; size: .; DNA: TGCGCCAGCAGCCAAGGGACTAGCGGGAGCAATGAGCAGTTCTTC; CDR3: CASSQGTSGSNEQFF
J: TRBJ2-1; D: TRBD2; V: TRBV5-6; size: .; DNA: TGTGCCACAATCGGGAGCGGGGGATTCAATGAGCAGTTCTTC; CDR3: CATIGSGGFNEQFF
J: TRBJ1-3; D: .; V: TRBV5-8; size: once; DNA: TGTGCCAGCAGCCGAAAGCCTGGAAACACCATATATTTT; CDR3: CASSRKPGNTIYF
J: TRBJ2-7; D: TRBD1; V: TRBV27; size: once; DNA: TGTGCCAGCAGTCCCGTCAACAGGGGGCTGGCCTACGAGCAGTACTTC; CDR3: CASSPVNRGLAYEQYF
J: TRBJ2-6; D: .; V: TRBV5-8; size: .; DNA: TGTGCCAGCAGCAGGGGGGCGTCTGGGGCCAACGTCCTGACTTTC; CDR3: CASSRGASGANVLTF
J: TRBJ1-2; D: .; V: TRBV6-6; size: once; DNA: TGTGCCAGCAGCCTCGACAGCCTCTATGGCTACACCTTC; CDR3: CASSLDSLYGYTF
J: TRBJ2-5; D: TRBD2; V: TRBV9; size: .; DNA: TGTGCCAGCAGCGTAGATGGTAGACAGGGATCCCTAGCGGGAAGGGAGACCCAGTACTTC; CDR3: CASSVDGRQGSLAGRETQYF
J: TRBJ1-1; D: .; V: TRBV5-1; size: .; DNA: TGCGCCAGCAGCCCCCCCGACCTGAACACTGAAGCTTTCTTT; CDR3: CASSPPDLNTEAFF
J: TRBJ1-4; D: .; V: TRBV28; size: .; DNA: TGTGCCAGCAGTTTAGTGGGGGCAGCGACTAATGAAAAACTGTTTTTT; CDR3: CASSLVGAATNEKLFF
J: TRBJ2-3; D: TRBD2; V: TRBV7-9; size: .; DNA: TGTGCCAGCAGCTTAGGAGGGACTAGTACAGATACGCAGTATTTT; CDR3: CASSLGGTSTDTQYF
J: TRBJ2-7; D: .; V: TRBV6-5; size: .; DNA: TGTGCCAGCAGAGATAACAGGGGCGGGGCCGAGCAGTACTTC; CDR3: CASRDNRGGAEQYF
J: TRBJ1-2; D: .; V: TRBV6-4; size: .; DNA: TGTGCCAGCAGTGATCCCACTCGGCCGGGCCTCTACACCTTC; CDR3: CASSDPTRPGLYTF
J: TRBJ1-6; D: .; V: TRBV30; size: .; DNA: TGTGCCTGGAAGCCGGACGCTAATAATTCACCCCTCCACTTT; CDR3: CAWKPDANNSPLHF
J: TRBJ1-1; D: .; V: TRBV7-9; size: .; DNA: TGTGCCAGCAGCCGGGAAGAGAACACTGAAGCTTTCTTT; CDR3: CASSREENTEAFF
J: TRBJ2-5; D: .; V: TRBV5-5; size: .; DNA: TGTGCCAGCAGCGGAACAGGGCCATCAGAGACCCAGTACTTC; CDR3: CASSGTGPSETQYF
J: TRBJ2-5; D: .; V: TRBV30; size: .; DNA: TGTGCCTGGAGGGCGCAAGAGACCCAGTACTTC; CDR3: CAWRAQETQYF
J: TRBJ1-1; D: .; V: TRBV18; size: .; DNA: TGTGCCAGCTCACCTCCCGGGAGAGGGAACTTAGAAGCTTTCTTT; CDR3: CASSPPGRGNLEAFF
J: TRBJ1-6; D: .; V: TRBV30; size: .; DNA: TGTGCCTGGAGGGAATCGCGGAGGAAGAATTCACCCCTCCACTTT; CDR3: CAWRESRRKNSPLHF
J: TRBJ2-1; D: .; V: TRBV2; size: .; DNA: TGTGCCAGCGGAGGTACAGGGTCGTGGCAGTTCTTC; CDR3: CASGGTGSWQFF
J: TRBJ2-5; D: TRBD2; V: TRBV19; size: .; DNA: TGTGCCAGTAGTATCTATCCGCGGTTAGCGGGAGAAGAGACCCAGTACTTC; CDR3: CASSIYPRLAGEETQYF